The sequence of this T cell receptor beta chain was determined in a study of blood T cell repertoires in COVID-19 (TCRdb year 2020). With respect to the entire study: Samples covering the acute and convalescent phases of COVID-19 were provided by collaborators in the United States, Italy and Spain. The prospective study material was composed of cDNA or gDNA derived from T cells, B-cell-depleted T cells, or PBMCs. Subjects who had been exposed to COVID-19, were actively infected with it, or had recovered from it provided the deeply sampled blood TCRbeta repertoires that made up the dataset. A freely available public database, intended as a resource for researchers studying the immune response to SARS-CoV-2, is where the repertoires were released. Samples were obtained from the ongoing ImmuneRACE study (first 160 participants) and from over 1,000 subjects provided by 6 global collaborators. A de-identified subject ID, COVID-19 status, age in years and sex were almost always included in the sample metadata. Where available, HLA class I and class II types were taken from metadata supplied by the sample provider and were not determined by assay-based typing. What the work shows at the level of the full study, not this receptor alone: How much clinical and demographic metadata was included differed by source and by participant, and the metadata was provided uncurated.

The collaborating institutions used their own protocols to collect whole blood in K2EDTA tubes. For TCRbeta analysis, collaborators shipped samples as frozen whole blood, isolated PBMCs, or DNA extracted from either of those sample types. The sample holds one count of this clone. The target of this receptor is not known. The input lacks base qualities; no much larger clone sits a single base away. The CDR3 goes from the cysteine to the phenylalanine over 14 residues. The retained sequence is limited to the CDR3, 42 bases, with the frame set at the first base. Here V drops 6 bases and J drops 5 bases, and the junction holds 7 bases not matched to any gene. Per the germline V gene (reference sequence), LNHDA is the CDR1 and SQIVND is the CDR2. TCRbeta CDR3 regions were amplified from genomic DNA by means of the immunoSEQ Assay, a bias-controlled multiplex PCR. In the paper's pipeline: The number of nucleated cells in each sample was estimated from the amplification of reference gene primers within the assay. To quantify the absolute abundance of each unique TCRbeta CDR3 rearrangement, sequence reads were collapsed and filtered. For each sample, productive Simpson clonality was calculated as the square root of Simpson's diversity index over productive rearrangements. Imported from immuneACCESS, the table was reduced by TCRdb to in-frame sequences with V and J called. These copies leave out some clones; in studies compared against another copy, an unresolved V gene accounts for under half, and the cause of the remainder is not known. The V and J calls and clone size come from that table; D and trimming were worked out from the DNA. The sample contains roughly 50,000 clones, about 88% of them found a single time. Over 11% of the sample goes to the ten largest clones.

Sequencing was carried out using peripheral blood. The V gene is TRBV19 and the J gene is TRBJ2-1; TRBD1 agrees with 7 junctional bases. This clonotype was obtained from a woman aged 60 to 75 with active COVID-19. The nucleotide sequence reads as follows: TGTGCCAGTAGGAGAGACAGGGCGGACAATGAGCAGTTCTTC. Translated, this is CASRRDRADNEQFF.